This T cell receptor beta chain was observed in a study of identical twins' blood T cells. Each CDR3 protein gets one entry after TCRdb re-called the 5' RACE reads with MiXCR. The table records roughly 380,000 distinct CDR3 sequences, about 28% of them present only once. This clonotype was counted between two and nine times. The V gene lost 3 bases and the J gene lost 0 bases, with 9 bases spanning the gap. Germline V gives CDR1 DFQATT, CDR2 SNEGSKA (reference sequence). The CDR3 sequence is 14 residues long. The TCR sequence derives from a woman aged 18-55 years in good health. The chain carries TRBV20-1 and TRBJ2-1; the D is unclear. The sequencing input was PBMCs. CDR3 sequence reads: CSARGMSSYNEQFF. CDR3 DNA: TGCAGTGCTAGGGGGATGAGCTCCTACAATGAGCAGTTCTTC.